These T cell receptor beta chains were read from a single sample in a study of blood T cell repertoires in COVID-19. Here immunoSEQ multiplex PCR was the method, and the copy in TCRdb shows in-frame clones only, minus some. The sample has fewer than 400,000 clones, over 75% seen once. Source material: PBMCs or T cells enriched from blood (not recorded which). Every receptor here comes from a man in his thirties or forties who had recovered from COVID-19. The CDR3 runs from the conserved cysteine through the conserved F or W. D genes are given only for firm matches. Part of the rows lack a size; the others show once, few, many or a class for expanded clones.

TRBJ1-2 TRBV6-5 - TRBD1 CASRGQGAGGYTF TGTGCCAGCAGGGGACAGGGGGCGGGTGGCTACACCTTC
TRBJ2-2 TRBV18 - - CASSPGQNTGELFF TGTGCCAGCTCACCTGGACAGAACACCGGGGAGCTGTTTTTT
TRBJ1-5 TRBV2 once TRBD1 CASTPDRSQPQHF TGTGCCAGCACCCCGGACAGGAGCCAGCCCCAGCATTTT
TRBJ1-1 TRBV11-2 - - CASSSGTGLTEAFF TGTGCCAGCAGCTCGGGTACAGGGCTCACTGAAGCTTTCTTT
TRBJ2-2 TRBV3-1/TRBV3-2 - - CASSPRTSPNTGELFF TGTGCCAGCAGCCCCAGGACTTCACCGAACACCGGGGAGCTGTTTTTT
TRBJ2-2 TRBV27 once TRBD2 CASSLRGSGGLMGELFF TGTGCCAGCAGTTTAAGGGGTAGCGGGGGCCTGATGGGGGAGCTGTTTTTT
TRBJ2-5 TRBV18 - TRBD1 CASSPGQGETQYF TGTGCCAGCTCACCCGGACAGGGAGAGACCCAGTACTTC
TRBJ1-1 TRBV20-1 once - CSAYTEAFF TGCAGTGCCTACACTGAAGCTTTCTTT
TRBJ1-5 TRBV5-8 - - CASSLVQGMWDQPQHF TGTGCCAGCAGCTTAGTACAGGGTATGTGGGATCAGCCCCAGCATTTT
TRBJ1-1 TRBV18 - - CASSLQGQNTEAFF TGTGCCAGCTCACTTCAGGGCCAGAACACTGAAGCTTTCTTT
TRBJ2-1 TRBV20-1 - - CSASGVGFF TGCAGTGCTAGCGGAGTTGGGTTCTTC
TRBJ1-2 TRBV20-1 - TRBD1 CSSGQTGYTF TGCAGTTCGGGACAGACTGGCTACACCTTC
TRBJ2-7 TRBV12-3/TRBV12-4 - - CASTYSGVGEQYF TGTGCCAGCACCTACTCGGGGGTCGGCGAGCAGTACTTC
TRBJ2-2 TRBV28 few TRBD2 CASSLWRLAGGPGELFF TGTGCCAGCAGTTTATGGAGACTAGCGGGGGGGCCCGGGGAGCTGTTTTTT
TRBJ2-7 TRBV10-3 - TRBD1 CAISLVPGQGAYEQYF TGTGCCATCAGTCTCGTCCCGGGACAGGGGGCCTACGAGCAGTACTTC
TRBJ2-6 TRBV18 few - CASSDSLTGANVLTF TGTGCCAGCTCCGACAGCCTCACTGGGGCCAACGTCCTGACTTTC
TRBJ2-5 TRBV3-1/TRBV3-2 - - CASSQDPNTIPETQYF TGTGCCAGCAGCCAAGATCCAAACACTATCCCAGAGACCCAGTACTTC
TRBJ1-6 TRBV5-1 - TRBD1 CASSPGQGESPLHF TGCGCCAGCAGCCCGGGACAGGGAGAATCACCCCTCCACTTT
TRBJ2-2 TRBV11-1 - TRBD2 CASSSGTRVTGELFF TGTGCCAGCAGCTCGGGGACTAGGGTGACCGGGGAGCTGTTTTTT
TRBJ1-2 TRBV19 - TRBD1 CASSIRAPQGNYGYTF TGTGCCAGTAGTATTCGGGCCCCACAGGGGAACTATGGCTACACCTTC
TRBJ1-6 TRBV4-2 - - CASSPEGGDSPLHF TGTGCCAGCAGCCCGGAAGGCGGCGATTCACCCCTCCACTTT
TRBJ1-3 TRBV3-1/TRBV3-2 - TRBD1 CASSQRAGGALTGNTIYF TGTGCCAGCAGCCAACGGGCAGGGGGCGCGTTAACCGGAAACACCATATATTTT
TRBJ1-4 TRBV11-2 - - CASSLGRGLGKLFF TGTGCCAGCAGCTTAGGGCGGGGTCTCGGAAAACTGTTTTTT
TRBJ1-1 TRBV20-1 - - CSASVLGHRETEAFF TGCAGTGCTAGTGTCCTAGGACACAGGGAAACTGAAGCTTTCTTT
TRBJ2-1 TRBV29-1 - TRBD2 CSALPTGTSGIGRLDEQFF TGCAGCGCCCTACCGACCGGGACTAGCGGGATAGGTCGCCTCGATGAGCAGTTCTTC
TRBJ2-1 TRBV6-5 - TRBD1 CASSHDRGLSNEQFF TGTGCCAGCAGCCACGACAGGGGGCTTAGCAATGAGCAGTTCTTC
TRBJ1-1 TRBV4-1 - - CASSQDRGMNTEAFF TGCGCCAGCAGCCAAGACAGGGGTATGAACACTGAAGCTTTCTTT
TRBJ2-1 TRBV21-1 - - CASSKSPGKERNEQFF TGTGCCAGCAGCAAAAGCCCGGGAAAAGAAAGGAATGAGCAGTTCTTC
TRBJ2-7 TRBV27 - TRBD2 CASTPGRVTYEQYF TGTGCCAGCACTCCAGGGAGGGTAACCTACGAGCAGTACTTC
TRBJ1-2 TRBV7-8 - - CASSLEETKSVYGYTF TGTGCCAGCAGCTTAGAAGAAACAAAGTCTGTCTATGGCTACACCTTC
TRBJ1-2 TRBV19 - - CASSISVVATDYTF TGTGCCAGTAGTATCTCCGTCGTGGCGACAGACTACACCTTC
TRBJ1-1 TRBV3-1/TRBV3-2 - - CASSQASMNTEAFF TGTGCCAGCAGCCAGGCTAGTATGAACACTGAAGCTTTCTTT
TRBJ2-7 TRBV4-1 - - CASSQVRGSGEQYF TGCGCCAGCAGCCAAGTCAGGGGCAGTGGCGAGCAGTACTTC
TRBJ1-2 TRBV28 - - CASSFTTNYGYTF TGTGCCAGCAGTTTTACAACCAACTATGGCTACACCTTC
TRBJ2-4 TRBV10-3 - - CVWAGQAKNIQYF TGTGTTTGGGCAGGGCAAGCCAAAAACATTCAGTACTTC
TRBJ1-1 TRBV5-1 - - CASSFVPENTEAFF TGCGCCAGCAGCTTTGTGCCAGAGAACACTGAAGCTTTCTTT
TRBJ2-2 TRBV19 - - CASRGSGGVVPPGELFF TGTGCCAGTAGAGGCTCGGGCGGGGTGGTCCCTCCCGGGGAGCTGTTTTTT
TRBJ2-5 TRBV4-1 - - CASSPSRQGPWETQYF TGCGCCAGCAGCCCCAGCCGCCAGGGGCCCTGGGAGACCCAGTACTTC